This T cell receptor beta chain was documented in a study of CD8+ T cells in alopecia areata. Researchers took lesional scalp punch biopsies and peripheral blood from people who were alopecia areata patients. Extraction of RNA preceded its reverse transcription into cDNA, which served as the sequencing template. Assay: immunoSEQ multiplex PCR; the TCRdb copy retains only in-frame clones and omits some. The table lists 65,000 to 100,000 clones, just over 50% of them singletons. This TCR came from a human donor with alopecia areata. Sequenced: NKG2D-high CD8+ T cells sorted from blood.

DNA of the CDR3: TGCAGCGTTGCCTCTGTGATCACAGATACGCAGTATTTT. Translation gives CSVASVITDTQYF. The chain combines TRBV29-1 with TRBJ2-3, with D unresolved. The V end lost 4 bases, the J end lost 2 bases, and 10 bases lay between the germline ends. Germline V CDR1 and CDR2: SQVTM, ANQGSEA. The CDR3 length is 13 residues.